The clone carrying this T cell receptor (beta chain) was seen more than once but under ten times. TCRdb's copy holds only in-frame clones and misses some; the assay was immunoSEQ multiplex PCR. The sample has under 300,000 clones, approximately 82% seen once. This specimen comes from a study of blood T cell repertoires in COVID-19. At the level of the study: Italy, Spain and the United States were the sources of the convalescent and acute COVID-19 samples.

The germline gives CDR1 ENHRY, CDR2 SYGVKD. V was shortened by 3 bases and J by 1 base, with 12 bases between the two germline ends. This CDR3 has 16 residues. Sequencing was done on a sample of PBMCs or T cells enriched from blood (not recorded which). This clonotype originated in a man aged 35-49 years who had recovered from COVID-19. The genes are TRBV10-3 and TRBJ2-2; TRBD1 is a possible D gene (6 bases). The CDR3 is CAISDLGTKNTGELFF. The CDR3 coding sequence is TGTGCCATCAGTGATTTAGGGACAAAGAACACCGGGGAGCTGTTTTTT.